The clone carrying this T cell receptor beta chain was seen repeatedly, ten times or more. This sample stems from a study of T-cell reconstitution after alpha-beta-depleted transplantation in children. V was cut by 5 bases and J by 8 bases, with 15 bases left in between. CDR1 and CDR2 from the germline V gene are SGHVS and FQNEAQ. The length of the CDR3 is 14 residues. Preparation of the TCRbeta library used unique molecular identifiers. A single record per CDR3 protein comes from TCRdb applying MiXCR to the PCR reads. The sample lists around 92,000 distinct CDR3 sequences, 12% occurring once. The material sequenced was PBMCs from the stem cell graft donor, taken from the stem cell graft. The sequence came from a human donor who donated a stem cell graft to a child with inherited bone marrow failure. V and J are TRBV7-8 and TRBJ1-4; D possibly corresponds to TRBD1 (6 bases). The CDR3 region is CASSGGRVGEKLFF. The CDR3 coding sequence is TGTGCCAGCAGCGGGGGGCGTGTGGGAGAAAAACTGTTTTTT. Full variable domain (rest looked up from reference TRBV7-8 and TRBJ1-4): GAGVSQSPRYKVAKRGQDVALRCDPISGHVSLFWYQQALGQGPEFLTYFQNEAQLDKSGLPSDRFFAERPEGSVSTLKIQRTQQEDSAVYLCASSGGRVGEKLFFGSGTQLSVL.